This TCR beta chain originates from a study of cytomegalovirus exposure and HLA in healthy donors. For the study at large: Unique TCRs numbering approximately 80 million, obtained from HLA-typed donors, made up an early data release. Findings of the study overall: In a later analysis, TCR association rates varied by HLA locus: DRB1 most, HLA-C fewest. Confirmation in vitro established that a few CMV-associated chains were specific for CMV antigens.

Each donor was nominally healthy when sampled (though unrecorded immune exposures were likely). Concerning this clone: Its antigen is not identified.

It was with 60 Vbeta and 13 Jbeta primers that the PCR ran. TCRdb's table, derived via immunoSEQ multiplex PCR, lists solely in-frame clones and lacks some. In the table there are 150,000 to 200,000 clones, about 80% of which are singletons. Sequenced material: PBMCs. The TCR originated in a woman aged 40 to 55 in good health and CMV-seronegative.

CDR3 loop: CGDTLNTEAFF. The CDR3 nucleotides are TGTGGAGACACCCTGAACACTGAAGCTTTCTTT. The gene calls are TRBV21-1 and TRBJ1-1; TRBD1, the D gene given by the table, was not confirmed from the DNA. TRBV21-1 is given as a pseudogene. CDR3 size: 11 residues.